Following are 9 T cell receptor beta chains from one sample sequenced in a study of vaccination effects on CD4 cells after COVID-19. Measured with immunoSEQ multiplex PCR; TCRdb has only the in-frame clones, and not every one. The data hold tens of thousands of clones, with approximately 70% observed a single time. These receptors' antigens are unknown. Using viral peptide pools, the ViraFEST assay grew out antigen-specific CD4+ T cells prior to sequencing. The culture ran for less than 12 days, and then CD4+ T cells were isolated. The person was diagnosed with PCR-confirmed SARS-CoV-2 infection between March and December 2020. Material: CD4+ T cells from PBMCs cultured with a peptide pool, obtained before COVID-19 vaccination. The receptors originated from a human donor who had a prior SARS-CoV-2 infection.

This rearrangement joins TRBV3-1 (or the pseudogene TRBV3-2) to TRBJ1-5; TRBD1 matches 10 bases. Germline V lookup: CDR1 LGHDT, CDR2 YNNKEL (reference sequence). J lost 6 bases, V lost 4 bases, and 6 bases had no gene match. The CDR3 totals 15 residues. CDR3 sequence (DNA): TGTGCCAGCAGCCTCGACAGGGGGCTAGGTCAGCCCCAGCATTTT. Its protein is CASSLDRGLGQPQHF.

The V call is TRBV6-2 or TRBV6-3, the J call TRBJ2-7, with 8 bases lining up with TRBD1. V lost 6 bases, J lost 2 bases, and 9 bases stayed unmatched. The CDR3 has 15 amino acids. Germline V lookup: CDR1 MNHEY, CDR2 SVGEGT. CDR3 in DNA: TGTGCCAGCAGCCGACAGGGGATTCCCCCCTACGAGCAGTACTTC. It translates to CASSRQGIPPYEQYF.

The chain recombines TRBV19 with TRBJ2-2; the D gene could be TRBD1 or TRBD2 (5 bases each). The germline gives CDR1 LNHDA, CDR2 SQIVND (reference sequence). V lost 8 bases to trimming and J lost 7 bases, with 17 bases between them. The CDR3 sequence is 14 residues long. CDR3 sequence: CASSRGTAIGELFF. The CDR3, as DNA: TGTGCCAGTTCCCGAGGGACCGCAATCGGGGAGCTGTTTTTT.

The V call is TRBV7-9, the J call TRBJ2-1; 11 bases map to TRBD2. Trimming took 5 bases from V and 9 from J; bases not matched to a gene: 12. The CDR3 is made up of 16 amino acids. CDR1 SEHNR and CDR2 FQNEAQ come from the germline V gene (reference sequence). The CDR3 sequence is CASSGPGTSGFAEQFF. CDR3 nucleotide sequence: TGTGCCAGCAGCGGTCCCGGGACTAGCGGTTTTGCTGAGCAGTTCTTC.

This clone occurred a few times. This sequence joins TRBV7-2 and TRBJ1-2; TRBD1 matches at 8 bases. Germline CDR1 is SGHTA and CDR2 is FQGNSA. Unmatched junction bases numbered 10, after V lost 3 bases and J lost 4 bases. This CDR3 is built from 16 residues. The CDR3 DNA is TGTGCCAGCAGCTTCCCAACGGGACAGGCGGCCTATGGCTACACCTTC. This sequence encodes CASSFPTGQAAYGYTF.

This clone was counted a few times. CDR3 in amino acids: CASSSFSGGNTGELFF. The DNA of the CDR3 is TGTGCCAGCAGCTCATTTAGCGGAGGAAACACCGGGGAGCTGTTTTTT. This rearrangement joins TRBV7-2 to TRBJ2-2; possibly TRBD2 for D (6 bases). The CDR3 sequence is 16 residues long. Between the trimmed V and J ends, which lost 4 bases and 2 bases, there was a span of 14 bases. Germline V gives CDR1 SGHTA, CDR2 FQGNSA. The entire variable domain, with the rest obtained from reference TRBV7-2 and TRBJ2-2, is as follows: GAGVSQSPSNKVTEKGKDVELRCDPISGHTALYWYRQSLGQGLEFLIYFQGNSAPDKSGLPSDRFSAERTGGSVSTLTIQRTQQEDSAVYLCASSSFSGGNTGELFFGEGSRLTVL.

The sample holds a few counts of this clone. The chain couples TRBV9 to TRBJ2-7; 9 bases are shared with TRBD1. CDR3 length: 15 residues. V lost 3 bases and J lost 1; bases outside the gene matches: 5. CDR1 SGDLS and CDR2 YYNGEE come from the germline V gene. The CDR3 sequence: CASSATGGRSYEQYF. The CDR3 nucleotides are TGTGCCAGCAGCGCGACAGGGGGAAGATCCTACGAGCAGTACTTC.

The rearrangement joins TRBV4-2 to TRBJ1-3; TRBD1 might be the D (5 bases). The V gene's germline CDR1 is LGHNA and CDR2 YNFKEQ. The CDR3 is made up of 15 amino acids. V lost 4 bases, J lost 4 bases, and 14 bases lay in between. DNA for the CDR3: TGTGCCAGCAGCCGGGGGGAATTGGACGGAAACACCATATATTTT. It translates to CASSRGELDGNTIYF.

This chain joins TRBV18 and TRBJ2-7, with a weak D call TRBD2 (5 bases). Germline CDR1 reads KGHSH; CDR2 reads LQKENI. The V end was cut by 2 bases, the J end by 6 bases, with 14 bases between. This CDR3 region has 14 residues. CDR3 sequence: CASSPGSGFREQYF. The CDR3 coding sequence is TGTGCCAGCTCACCAGGTTCGGGGTTTCGCGAGCAGTACTTC.